A single sample is the source of the 3 T cell receptor beta chains below, sequenced in a study of T cells after yellow fever vaccination. TCRdb ran MiXCR on the 5' RACE reads and lists one entry per CDR3 protein. The sample lists 78,000 or so distinct CDR3 sequences, more than 5.5% occurring once. Sample: CD8+ T cells sorted from PBMCs, taken less than 11 days after the first yellow fever vaccination. All receptors come from a man in his late teens or twenties who received the YFV17D yellow fever vaccine.

This clonotype showed up just a few times. V gene TRBV7-2 combines with J gene TRBJ2-3; D unresolved. The CDR3 extends over 14 amino acids. V lost 7 bases to trimming and J lost 0 bases, with 11 bases between them. Per the germline V gene, CDR1 is SGHTA and CDR2 is FQGNSA. This CDR3 is CASIGRSSTDTQYF. CDR3 DNA: TGTGCCAGCATTGGACGATCTAGCACAGATACGCAGTATTTT.

This clonotype was detected only a few times. The DNA for the CDR3 is TGTGCCAGCAGCCCCGCGGGGCTAGCGGGGGCCTTCTACGAGCAGTACGTC. This gives the protein CASSPAGLAGAFYEQYV. The V call is TRBV5-4, the J call TRBJ2-7; 10 nucleotides match TRBD2. CDR1 is SGHNT, CDR2 YYREEE, per germline (reference sequence). The CDR3 loop spans 17 amino acids. Trimming cost V 4 bases and J 3 bases; bases outside gene matches: 13.

This clonotype was observed at least ten times. The V call is TRBV5-1, the J call TRBJ2-1; 9 nucleotides align to TRBD1. The CDR3 sequence is 16 residues long. The junction had 7 bases not matched to a gene; V was cut back by 3 bases and J by 3 bases. Germline-derived CDR1 and CDR2 are SGHRS and YFSETQ. DNA of the CDR3: TGCGCCAGCAGCTCAACCGGGACAGGGTTCTACAATGAGCAGTTCTTC. Encoded protein: CASSSTGTGFYNEQFF. The whole variable domain, remainder taken from reference TRBV5-1 and TRBJ2-1, is KAGVTQTPRYLIKTRGQQVTLSCSPISGHRSVSWYQQTPGQGLQFLFEYFSETQRNKGNFPGRFSGRQFSNSRSEMNVSTLELGDSALYLCASSSTGTGFYNEQFFGPGTRLTVL.